This T cell receptor beta chain was identified in a study of blood T cell repertoires in COVID-19. Study at large: Sample material is recorded as cDNA or gDNA derived from T cells, B-cell-depleted T cells, or PBMCs.

This CDR3 has 16 residues. V dropped 5 bases and J dropped 2; count of bases not matched to a gene: 4. CDR1 and CDR2 (germline): MNHEY, SMNVEV (reference sequence). Data came from immunoSEQ multiplex PCR; TCRdb stores just in-frame clones and leaves some out. This repertoire shows 250,000 to 350,000 clones, around nine tenths found once; its top ten account for around 2%. The sequencing sample was made of PBMCs or T cells enriched from blood (not recorded which). The source is a woman in her fifties or sixties in a cohort exposed to, infected with or recovered from COVID-19 (not recorded which). This sequence joins TRBV27 and TRBJ2-1, with TRBD2 matching 12 bases. The CDR3 reads CASSPRLAGAYNEQFF. CDR3 DNA sequence: TGTGCCAGCAGTCCCCGACTAGCGGGAGCCTACAATGAGCAGTTCTTC.